The next 22 T cell receptor beta chains were all read from a single sample in a study of OX40 agonist ivuxolimab in advanced cancers. The table came from immunoSEQ multiplex PCR; TCRdb's copy has only in-frame clones and leaves some out. Of some 79,000 clones listed, just over 85% were seen once; the top ten hold 3.5% to 5%. The sample in question was CD4+ or CD8+ T cells sorted from blood, obtained in a trial of the OX40 agonist ivuxolimab. These receptors were collected from an adult with an advanced solid tumor such as melanoma, head and neck, liver or kidney cancer.

The chain has TRBV11-3 and TRBJ2-5; 12 bases line up with TRBD2. Germline CDR1 is SGHNT and CDR2 is YENEEA. The CDR3 runs to 15 residues. Trimming took 1 base from V and 5 from J; bases not matched to a gene: 2. CDR3 bases: TGTGCCAGCAGCTTAGGGCTAGCGGGAGGGGAGACCCAGTACTTC. This encodes CASSLGLAGGETQYF.

The chain carries TRBV6-5 and TRBJ2-5; no reliable D call. CDR3 length equals 14 residues. Trimming removed 8 bases from V and 4 bases from J, with 17 bases in between. CDR1 and CDR2 (germline): MNHEY, SVGAGI. The CDR3 sequence is CASLIMVGAETQYF. The CDR3 DNA is TGTGCCAGCCTTATAATGGTAGGCGCAGAGACCCAGTACTTC.

The gene calls are TRBV6-4 and TRBJ1-1; D uncertain. CDR1 is MRHNA, CDR2 SNTAGT, per germline. V lost 4 bases to trimming and J lost 1 base, with 7 bases between them. This CDR3 comprises 13 residues. CDR3 bases: TGTGCCAGCAGTGCTTCAGGGAACACTGAAGCTTTCTTT. It specifies CASSASGNTEAFF.

This clone occurred a few times. The V and J genes are TRBV5-5 and TRBJ1-2, with D unresolved. Germline V lookup: CDR1 SGHKS, CDR2 YYEKEE (reference sequence). CDR3 size: 16 residues. Deletions cut 4 bases from V and 3 bases from J, with 19 bases between. The CDR3 nucleotides are TGTGCCAGCAGCCCGAGGGCAGCGGTGATAGACTATGGCTACACCTTC. Amino acid sequence: CASSPRAAVIDYGYTF.

This chain uses TRBV5-1 with TRBJ1-2; a possible D gene is TRBD1 (6 bases). Germline lookup yields CDR1 SGHRS and CDR2 YFSETQ. The CDR3 runs 14 residues. With 0 bases removed from V and 3 bases from J, the gap between germline ends came to 9 bases. CDR3 protein: CASSLEGVHYGYTF. CDR3 coding DNA: TGCGCCAGCAGCTTGGAGGGGGTTCACTATGGCTACACCTTC.

The chain is built from TRBV11-2 and TRBJ2-2, with 10 bases lining up with TRBD2. The CDR3 runs 15 residues. CDR1 is SGHAT, CDR2 FQNNGV, per germline. The V and J ends lost 3 bases and 6 bases, in that order; junction bases with no gene match: 4. Here the CDR3 DNA reads TGTGCCAGCAGCTTGGGACTAGCGCTTCCCGGGGAGCTGTTTTTT. It translates to CASSLGLALPGELFF.

This clone was observed a single time. V gene TRBV6-1 combines with J gene TRBJ1-4; 7 nucleotides match TRBD1. Trimming removed 8 bases from V and 5 bases from J; junction bases left unmatched: 11. This CDR3 comprises 15 residues. The germline V gene encodes CDR1 MNHNS and CDR2 SASEGT. The CDR3 sequence: CASRKAGTANEKLFF. CDR3 DNA sequence: TGTGCCAGCCGGAAAGCCGGGACAGCAAATGAAAAACTGTTTTTT.

V and J are TRBV7-9 and TRBJ2-7, with 12 bases lining up with TRBD1. With V trimmed by 2 bases and J by 4 bases, 6 bases remained unmatched. Germline V CDR1 and CDR2: SEHNR, FQNEAQ (reference sequence). The length of the CDR3 is 16 residues. CDR3 region: CASSLLGQGARYEQYF. The CDR3 DNA reads TGTGCCAGCAGCTTATTGGGACAGGGGGCGAGGTACGAGCAGTACTTC.

This rearrangement joins TRBV5-1 to TRBJ2-2, with D unclear. The germline V gene encodes CDR1 SGHRS and CDR2 YFSETQ. V was cut by 0 bases and J by 0 bases, with 12 bases left in between. CDR3 size: 17 residues. CDR3 bases: TGCGCCAGCAGCTTGGCTGTCCAGATCGCGAACACCGGGGAGCTGTTTTTT. Translated: CASSLAVQIANTGELFF.

The V gene is TRBV7-2, the J gene TRBJ1-4; D uncertain. The CDR3 spans 14 residues. Germline CDR1 reads SGHTA; CDR2 reads FQGNSA. V gave up 5 bases and J gave up 0 bases, with 7 bases separating them. The CDR3 bases are TGTGCCAGCAGCCAACTTGCAACTAATGAAAAACTGTTTTTT. It is translated as CASSQLATNEKLFF.

In this sample, this clone turned up once. The CDR3 DNA is TGTGCCAGCAGCTTAGCGGGCGGCTACACCGGGGAGCTGTTTTTT. Its protein product is CASSLAGGYTGELFF. The chain has TRBV5-8 and TRBJ2-2; possibly TRBD2 for D (6 bases). The germline V gene has CDR1 SGHTS and CDR2 YDEGEE. V lost 2 bases and J 3 bases, leaving 11 bases between the germline ends. The CDR3 is 15 residues long.

The chain links TRBV7-9 to TRBJ2-7; tentatively, D is TRBD2 (7 bases). The CDR3 covers 17 residues. The germline V gene encodes CDR1 SEHNR and CDR2 FQNEAQ (reference sequence). Trimming removed 5 bases at V and 2 bases at J, with 22 bases between. The chain's CDR3 is CASSGGGAGEGPYEQYF. In DNA, the CDR3 is TGTGCCAGCAGCGGGGGCGGGGCGGGAGAAGGCCCCTACGAGCAGTACTTC.

The J gene is TRBJ1-2, the V gene TRBV6-1, with 9 nucleotides matching TRBD1. Per germline, CDR1 MNHNS and CDR2 SASEGT. This CDR3 has 14 residues. The V gene end was trimmed by 6 bases and the J gene end by 8 bases; junction bases not matched to a gene: 10. CDR3 coding DNA: TGTGCCAGCAGCCGGGACAGGGTACTTGGGGGCTACACCTTC. It codes for CASSRDRVLGGYTF.

The chain carries TRBV27 and TRBJ2-7, with D tentatively TRBD1 (6 bases). The germline CDR1 and CDR2 sequences are MNHEY and SMNVEV (reference sequence). Trimming removed 4 bases from V and 4 bases from J, with 14 bases in between. The CDR3 length is 14 residues. The CDR3 DNA is TGTGCCAGCAGTTACAGGGCTGTGGGGTACGAGCAGTACTTC. Translation: CASSYRAVGYEQYF.

The CDR3 spells CSGSGGQGAGELFF. The CDR3 DNA reads as TGCAGCGGCAGCGGGGGACAGGGGGCCGGGGAGCTGTTTTTT. This chain connects TRBV29-1 to TRBJ2-2; 11 bases fit TRBD1. CDR3 size: 14 residues. CDR1 and CDR2 from the germline V gene are SQVTM and ANQGSEA. Germline trimming cut 7 bases from V and 6 bases from J; bases unmatched to any gene: 7.

The chain links TRBV5-1 to TRBJ2-2; D may be TRBD2 (6 bases). CDR3 length: 16 amino acids. The germline V and J ends were trimmed by 4 bases and 2 bases, with 15 bases remaining between them. Germline V gene lookup returns CDR1 SGHRS and CDR2 YFSETQ. The CDR3 nucleotides read TGCGCCAGCAGCCCCTCACCGGGGGTCAACACCGGGGAGCTGTTTTTT. Its protein is CASSPSPGVNTGELFF.

Remarks on this clone: At one end the junction does not follow the germline gene, possibly because of a read error. The genes are TRBV7-7 and TRBJ2-3; D ambiguous. The CDR3 has 15 amino acids. The germline CDR1 and CDR2 sequences are SSHAT and FNYEAQ (reference sequence). The CDR3 DNA sequence: TGTGCTAGCAGCTTGGGGATAGGTCGCACAGATACGCAGTATTTT. This codes for CASSLGIGRTDTQYF.

Only one count was recorded for this clone. The V call is TRBV6-4, the J call TRBJ2-2, with 8 bases matching TRBD2. The junction had 5 bases not matched to a gene; V was cut back by 0 bases and J by 2 bases. CDR1 and CDR2 from the germline V gene are MRHNA and SNTAGT. The CDR3 has 17 residues. CDR3 sequence reads: CASSDSIGRANTGELFF. The DNA for the CDR3 is TGTGCCAGCAGTGACTCAATCGGGAGGGCCAACACCGGGGAGCTGTTTTTT.

The chain combines TRBV18 with TRBJ2-1; TRBD2 might be the D (6 bases). V was trimmed by 1 base and J by 2 bases, leaving 18 bases between them. There are 18 residues in the CDR3. Germline V gives CDR1 KGHSH, CDR2 LQKENI. CDR3 sequence: CASSPLRISGVTYNEQFF. In DNA form, the CDR3 reads TGTGCCAGCTCACCACTAAGAATTAGCGGAGTTACCTACAATGAGCAGTTCTTC.

Turning to this clone: The same CDR3 also results from other DNA sequences found in this sample. This chain links TRBV19 with TRBJ2-3; weak D call: TRBD2 (5 bases). The CDR3 is made up of 14 amino acids. Trimming took 6 bases from V and 2 from J, leaving 12 bases between them. CDR1 and CDR2 from the germline V gene are LNHDA and SQIVND (reference sequence). Written as DNA, the CDR3 is TGTGCCAGTAGGCAGCGAGGGAACACAGATACGCAGTATTTT. Its protein is CASRQRGNTDTQYF.

The chain employs TRBV2 and TRBJ1-4; D may be TRBD1 (6 bases). Germline lookup yields CDR1 SNHLY and CDR2 FYNNEI. Trimming removed 8 bases at V and 7 bases at J, with 17 bases between. The CDR3 has 14 residues. The CDR3 DNA reads TGTGCCAGCCGCCCGGGGGGGCGCGGTGAAAAACTGTTTTTT. Translating it yields CASRPGGRGEKLFF.

The rearrangement links TRBV28 to TRBJ1-2, with 9 bases matching TRBD1. The CDR3 is 15 residues long. The V and J ends lost 3 bases and 4 bases, in that order; junction bases with no gene match: 6. Germline CDR1 and CDR2: MDHEN and SYDVKM. The CDR3 reads CASSFTGGRGYGYTF. The CDR3 nucleotides read TGTGCCAGCAGTTTTACAGGGGGCAGAGGCTATGGCTACACCTTC.